This T cell receptor (beta chain) stems from a study of blood T cell repertoires in COVID-19. Whole-study context: T cells, B-cell-depleted T cells, or PBMCs supplied cDNA or gDNA.

This clone was seen only once. Here immunoSEQ multiplex PCR was the method, and the copy in TCRdb shows in-frame clones only, minus some. Among some 98,000 clones listed, just under 85% were seen once. Trimming took 5 bases from V and 0 from J, leaving 5 bases between them. The CDR3 is 12 residues long. Germline-derived CDR1 and CDR2 are SGHAT and FQNNGV. Sequencing was done on a sample of peripheral blood. V gene TRBV11-2 combines with J gene TRBJ2-7; D is uncertain. This receptor was taken from a man aged 65 to 85 with acute or convalescent COVID-19. For the CDR3, the DNA is TGTGCCAGCAGCCGGTCCTCCTACGAGCAGTACTTC. As protein: CASSRSSYEQYF.